The 10 T cell receptor beta chains listed next were all sequenced from one sample in a study of radiation and T cells in renal cell carcinoma. Clones were read by immunoSEQ multiplex PCR, and TCRdb kept only the in-frame ones, dropping some. The table shows about 64,000 clones, with 70% to 80% occurring only once. Time point in this sample: blood 4 weeks post-SBRT, at nephrectomy. Stated treatment: 15 Gy SBRT to primary tumor, nephrectomy 4 weeks later. The source material was blood, sampled from a patient whose treatment included radiotherapy and nephrectomy. Receptor source: a man aged 60 to 75 with renal cell carcinoma.

This sequence joins TRBV4-1 and TRBJ2-1; D may match TRBD1 or TRBD2 (5 bases each). CDR3 length equals 17 residues. V was cut by 0 bases and J by 1 base, with 13 bases left in between. Germline CDR1 is MGHRA and CDR2 is YSYEKL. CDR3 residues: CASSQDIRGLSYNEQFF. Written as DNA, the CDR3 is TGCGCCAGCAGCCAAGATATCCGGGGCCTTTCCTACAATGAGCAGTTCTTC.

The rearrangement links TRBV27 to TRBJ2-5; either TRBD1 or TRBD2 may supply D (5 bases each). V lost 4 bases and J lost 11, with 14 bases in between. The CDR3 length is 12 residues. CDR1 MNHEY and CDR2 SMNVEV come from the germline V gene (reference sequence). CDR3 nucleotide sequence: TGTGCCAGCAGTTCCCCCCTGGGGGTACAGTACTTC. The encoded protein is CASSSPLGVQYF.

This chain uses TRBV7-9 with TRBJ2-1; D is possibly TRBD1 (6 bases). The CDR3 loop spans 15 amino acids. Between the trimmed V and J ends, which lost 1 base and 0 bases, there was a span of 7 bases. In germline, CDR1 is SEHNR, CDR2 FQNEAQ (reference sequence). CDR3 nucleotides: TGTGCCAGCAGCTTAGGAGGGGGCTCCTACAATGAGCAGTTCTTC. Protein sequence: CASSLGGGSYNEQFF.

The chain uses TRBV7-9 and TRBJ2-7; the D gene is possibly TRBD1 (6 bases). CDR3 length equals 16 residues. The germline V and J ends were trimmed by 5 bases and 4 bases, with 21 bases remaining between them. Germline V gene sequence: CDR1 SEHNR, CDR2 FQNEAQ (reference sequence). The CDR3 DNA is TGTGCCAGCAGCCACCCTACGACAGGCGACGAATACGAGCAGTACTTC. Translating it yields CASSHPTTGDEYEQYF.

This chain links TRBV7-2 with TRBJ1-1; D is unclear. Germline values: CDR1 SGHTA, CDR2 FQGNSA. CDR3 length: 13 amino acids. The V and J ends lost 5 bases and 11 bases respectively, with 18 bases between them. The chain's CDR3 is CASSPATLVGAFF. The CDR3 DNA reads TGTGCCAGCAGCCCTGCTACCCTGGTAGGTGCTTTCTTT.

This chain uses TRBV19 with TRBJ2-1; 10 bases are a match to TRBD2. Per the germline V gene, CDR1 is LNHDA and CDR2 is SQIVND (reference sequence). After removal of 5 bases from V and 4 bases from J, the junction contained 14 bases not matched to a gene. This CDR3 is built from 18 residues. DNA of the CDR3: TGTGCCAGTAGTCCTGGGCTCTTCCTAGCGGGGGATTACAATGAGCAGTTCTTC. Translating it yields CASSPGLFLAGDYNEQFF.

The chain employs TRBV5-8 and TRBJ2-1, with 9 bases lining up with TRBD1. The trim removed 0 bases at V and 15 bases at J, leaving 7 bases unmatched. CDR1 and CDR2 (germline): SGHTS, YDEGEE. This CDR3 is 13 amino acids long. This CDR3 reads CASSLAKGTGPFF. The CDR3 coding sequence is TGTGCCAGCAGCTTGGCCAAAGGGACAGGGCCGTTCTTC.

This clone was counted once. This rearrangement joins TRBV21-1 to TRBJ2-7. TRBV21-1 is a documented pseudogene. CDR3 length: 15 residues. The CDR3 DNA reads as TGTGCCAGCAGCAAAGAACATGGGATCCACTACGAGCAGTACTTC. Protein: CASSKEHGIHYEQYF.

The chain is built from TRBV10-1 and TRBJ2-7; D may be TRBD2 (5 bases). CDR1 WNHNN and CDR2 SYGVQD come from the germline V gene (reference sequence). This CDR3 spans 14 amino acids. The V and J ends lost 2 bases and 1 base respectively, with 9 bases between them. CDR3 sequence reads: CASSEGGPSYEQYF. In nucleotides, the CDR3 is TGCGCCAGCAGTGAGGGCGGGCCATCCTACGAGCAGTACTTC.

This sequence joins TRBV7-2 and TRBJ2-2, with D uncertain. The germline CDR1 and CDR2 sequences are SGHTA and FQGNSA. The CDR3 is made up of 15 amino acids. The V and J ends lost 5 bases and 5 bases respectively, with 15 bases between them. CDR3 in DNA: TGTGCCAGCAGCCCTCCCTTTGGGCGGACCGGGGAGCTGTTTTTT. This translates into CASSPPFGRTGELFF.